This T cell receptor beta chain was captured by sequencing in a study of T cell responses to AZD1222 COVID-19 vaccine. Study summary: Second-dose intervals near 4 or 12 weeks were combined.

The table came from immunoSEQ multiplex PCR; TCRdb's copy has only in-frame clones and leaves some out. The sample carries over 150,000 clones, about nine tenths recorded once. This clone was found once. Its matching antigen is unknown. The CDR3 runs to 11 residues. V was clipped by 3 bases and J by 5 bases, with 4 bases between them. CDR1 SGDLS and CDR2 YYNGEE come from the germline V gene. Study outcomes and limitations: Increased Spike-specific TCR breadth and depth were observed after two AZD1222 doses. Only six or seven AZD1222 recipients were seropositive at baseline. It should be noted that donors were predominantly white British and more often female, and clonal diversity was possibly underestimated.

This sequence was found in an adult in good health. The rearrangement uses TRBV9 and TRBJ2-3; D not certain. The sample in question was peripheral blood, obtained on day 0 of AZD1222 vaccination. CDR3 loop: CASSGQDTQYF. DNA of the CDR3: TGTGCCAGCAGCGGGCAAGATACGCAGTATTTT.